This T cell receptor (beta chain) was profiled in a study of technical replicates of blood from four donors. Germline V CDR1 and CDR2: PRHDT, FYEKMQ (reference sequence). The CDR3 sequence is 14 residues long. The V end was cut by 0 bases, the J end by 5 bases, with 10 bases between. TCRdb's table, derived via immunoSEQ multiplex PCR, lists solely in-frame clones and lacks some. The table lists about 80,000 clones, almost 99% of them singletons, with approximately 0.2% in the top ten. This receptor was identified in a human donor in good health. The gene calls are TRBV13 and TRBJ1-1, with TRBD1 as a possible D gene (6 bases). Specimen: T cells isolated from PBMCs. The CDR3 reads CASSLGYRETEAFF. CDR3 bases: TGTGCCAGCAGCTTAGGGTACAGGGAGACTGAAGCTTTCTTT.